This T cell receptor beta chain was captured by sequencing in a study of monozygotic twins with cystic fibrosis. Sequencing was performed with immunoSEQ multiplex PCR; in TCRdb, only in-frame clones are kept and a portion is missing. The repertoire holds 30,000 to 40,000 clones, with just over 90% as singletons. CDR1 and CDR2 from the germline V gene are MGHRA and YSYEKL. V shed 0 bases and J shed 3 bases, with 12 bases lying between them. The CDR3 has 15 amino acids. Sequencing used blood. The TCR was taken from a boy between 2 and 10 years old with cystic fibrosis. J is TRBJ2-7 and V is TRBV4-1, with a weak D call TRBD1 (5 bases). The CDR3 coding sequence is TGCGCCAGCAGCCAAGATCGTGGGGCAGACTACGAGCAGTACTTC. Translation: CASSQDRGADYEQYF.